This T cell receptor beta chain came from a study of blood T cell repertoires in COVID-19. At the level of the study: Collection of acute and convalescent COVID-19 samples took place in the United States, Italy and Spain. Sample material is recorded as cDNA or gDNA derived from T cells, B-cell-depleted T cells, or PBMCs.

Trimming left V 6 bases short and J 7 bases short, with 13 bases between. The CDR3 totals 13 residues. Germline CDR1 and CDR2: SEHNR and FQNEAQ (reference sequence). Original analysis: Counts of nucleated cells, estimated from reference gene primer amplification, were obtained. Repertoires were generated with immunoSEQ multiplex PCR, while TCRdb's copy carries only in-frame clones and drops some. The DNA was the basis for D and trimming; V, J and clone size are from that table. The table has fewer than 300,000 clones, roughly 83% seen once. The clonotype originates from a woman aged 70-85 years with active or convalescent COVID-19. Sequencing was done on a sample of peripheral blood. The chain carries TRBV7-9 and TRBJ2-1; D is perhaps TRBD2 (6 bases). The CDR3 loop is CASRRDLWNEQFF. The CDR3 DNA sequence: TGTGCCAGCAGGAGGGACTTGTGGAATGAGCAGTTCTTC. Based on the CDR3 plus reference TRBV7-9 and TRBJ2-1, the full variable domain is DTGVSQNPRHKITKRGQNVTFRCDPISEHNRLYWYRQTLGQGPEFLTYFQNEAQLEKSRLLSDRFSAERPKGSFSTLEIQRTEQGDSAMYLCASRRDLWNEQFFGPGTRLTVL.